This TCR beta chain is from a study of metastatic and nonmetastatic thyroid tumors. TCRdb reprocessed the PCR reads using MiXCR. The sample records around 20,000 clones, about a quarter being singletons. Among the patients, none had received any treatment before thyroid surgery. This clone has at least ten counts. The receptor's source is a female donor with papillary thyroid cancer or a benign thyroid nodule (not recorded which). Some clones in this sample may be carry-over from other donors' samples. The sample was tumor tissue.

The CDR3 here is CASSQGTVSYSNQPQHF. As DNA, the CDR3 is TGTGCCAGCAGCCAAGGGACAGTCTCGTATAGCAATCAGCCCCAGCATTTT. This chain uses TRBV3-1 with TRBJ1-5; weak D call: TRBD1 (6 bases). The length of the CDR3 is 17 residues. V was shortened by 1 base and J by 0 bases, with 13 bases between the two germline ends. The germline gives CDR1 LGHDT, CDR2 YNNKEL (reference sequence). The whole variable domain, filled in from reference TRBV3-1 and TRBJ1-5, reads DTAVSQTPKYLVTQMGNDKSIKCEQNLGHDTMYWYKQDSKKFLKIMFSYNNKELIINETVPNRFSPKSPDKAHLNLHINSLELGDSAVYFCASSQGTVSYSNQPQHFGDGTRLSIL.